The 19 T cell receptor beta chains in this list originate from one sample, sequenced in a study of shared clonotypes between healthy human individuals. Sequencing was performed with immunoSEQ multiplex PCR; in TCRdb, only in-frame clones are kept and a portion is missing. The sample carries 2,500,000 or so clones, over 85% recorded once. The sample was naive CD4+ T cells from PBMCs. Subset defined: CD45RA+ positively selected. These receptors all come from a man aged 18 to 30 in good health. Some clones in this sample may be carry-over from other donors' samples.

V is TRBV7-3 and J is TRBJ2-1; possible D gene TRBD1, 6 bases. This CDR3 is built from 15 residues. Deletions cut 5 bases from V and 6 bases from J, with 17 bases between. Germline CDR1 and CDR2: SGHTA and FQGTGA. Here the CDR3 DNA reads TGTGCCAGCAGCCCAGGGGCTCATTTCTCCAATGAGCAGTTCTTC. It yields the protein CASSPGAHFSNEQFF.

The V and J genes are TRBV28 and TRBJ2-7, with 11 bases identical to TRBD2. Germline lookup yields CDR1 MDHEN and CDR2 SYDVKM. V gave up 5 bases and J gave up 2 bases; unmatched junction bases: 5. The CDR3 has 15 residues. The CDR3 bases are TGTGCCAGCAGTGGGGTAGCGGGAGGGACCTACGAGCAGTACTTC. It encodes CASSGVAGGTYEQYF.

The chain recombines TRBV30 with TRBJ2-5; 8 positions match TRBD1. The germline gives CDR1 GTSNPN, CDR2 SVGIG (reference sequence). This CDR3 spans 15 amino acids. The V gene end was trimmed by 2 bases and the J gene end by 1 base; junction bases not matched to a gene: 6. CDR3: CAWSPLTGVQETQYF. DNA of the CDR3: TGTGCCTGGAGTCCTTTGACAGGGGTCCAAGAGACCCAGTACTTC.

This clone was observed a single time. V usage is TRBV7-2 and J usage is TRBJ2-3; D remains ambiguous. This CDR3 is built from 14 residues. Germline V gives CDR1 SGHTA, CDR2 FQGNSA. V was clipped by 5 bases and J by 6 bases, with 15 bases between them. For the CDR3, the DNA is TGTGCCAGCAGCCGTCAAAGATCCTCGGATACGCAGTATTTT. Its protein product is CASSRQRSSDTQYF.

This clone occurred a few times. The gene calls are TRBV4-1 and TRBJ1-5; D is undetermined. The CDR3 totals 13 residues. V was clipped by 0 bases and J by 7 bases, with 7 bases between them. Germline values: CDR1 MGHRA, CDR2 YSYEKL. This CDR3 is CASSQDNRQPQHF. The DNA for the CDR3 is TGCGCCAGCAGCCAAGATAACCGACAGCCCCAGCATTTT.

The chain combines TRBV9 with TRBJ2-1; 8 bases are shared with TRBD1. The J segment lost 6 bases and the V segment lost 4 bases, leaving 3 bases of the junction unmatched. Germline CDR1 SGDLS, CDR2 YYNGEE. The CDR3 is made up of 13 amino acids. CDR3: CASSYTGGNEQFF. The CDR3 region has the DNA TGTGCCAGCAGCTACACAGGGGGCAATGAGCAGTTCTTC. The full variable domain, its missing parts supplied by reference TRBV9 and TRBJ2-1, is DSGVTQTPKHLITATGQRVTLRCSPRSGDLSVYWYQQSLDQGLQFLIQYYNGEERAKGNILERFSAQQFPDLHSELNLSSLELGDSALYFCASSYTGGNEQFFGPGTRLTVL.

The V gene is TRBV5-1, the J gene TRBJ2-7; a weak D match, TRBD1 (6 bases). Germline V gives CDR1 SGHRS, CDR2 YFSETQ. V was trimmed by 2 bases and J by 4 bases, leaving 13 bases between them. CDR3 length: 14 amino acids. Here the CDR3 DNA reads TGCGCCAGCAGCTTCTCACAGGGACGGTACGAGCAGTACTTC. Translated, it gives CASSFSQGRYEQYF.

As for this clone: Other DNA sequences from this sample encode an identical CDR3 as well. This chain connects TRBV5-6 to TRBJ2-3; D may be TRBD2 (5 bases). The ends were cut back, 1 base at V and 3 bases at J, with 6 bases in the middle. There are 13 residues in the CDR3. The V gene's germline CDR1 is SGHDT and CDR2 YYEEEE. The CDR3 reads CASSLRGTDTQYF. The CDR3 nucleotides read TGTGCCAGCAGCTTGCGGGGTACAGATACGCAGTATTTT.

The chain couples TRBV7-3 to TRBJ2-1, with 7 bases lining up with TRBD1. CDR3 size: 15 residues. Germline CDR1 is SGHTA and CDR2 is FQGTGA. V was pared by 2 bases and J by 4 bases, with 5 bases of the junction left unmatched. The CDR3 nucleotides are TGTGCCAGCAGCTTAGAGCAGACAGGGTACAATGAGCAGTTCTTC. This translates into CASSLEQTGYNEQFF.

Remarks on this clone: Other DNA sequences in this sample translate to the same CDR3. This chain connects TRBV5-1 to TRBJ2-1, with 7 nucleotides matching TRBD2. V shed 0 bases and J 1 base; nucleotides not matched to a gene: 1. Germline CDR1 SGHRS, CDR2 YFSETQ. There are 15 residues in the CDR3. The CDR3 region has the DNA TGCGCCAGCAGCTTGGAACTAGCGTCCTACAATGAGCAGTTCTTC. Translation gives CASSLELASYNEQFF.

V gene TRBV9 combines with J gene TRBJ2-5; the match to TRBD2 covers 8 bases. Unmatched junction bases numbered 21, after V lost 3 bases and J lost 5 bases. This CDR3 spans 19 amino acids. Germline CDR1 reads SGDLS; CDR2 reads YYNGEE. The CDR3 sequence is CASSAPAVSGNTRGETQYF. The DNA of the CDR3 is TGTGCCAGCAGCGCCCCGGCGGTTAGCGGGAATACTAGGGGGGAGACCCAGTACTTC.

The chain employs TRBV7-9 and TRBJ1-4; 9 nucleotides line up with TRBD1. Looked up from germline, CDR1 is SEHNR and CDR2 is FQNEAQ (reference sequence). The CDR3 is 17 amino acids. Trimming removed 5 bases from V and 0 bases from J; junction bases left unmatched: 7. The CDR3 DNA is TGTGCCAGCAGCCTCGGGACAGGGAGGGCAACTAATGAAAAACTGTTTTTT. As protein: CASSLGTGRATNEKLFF.

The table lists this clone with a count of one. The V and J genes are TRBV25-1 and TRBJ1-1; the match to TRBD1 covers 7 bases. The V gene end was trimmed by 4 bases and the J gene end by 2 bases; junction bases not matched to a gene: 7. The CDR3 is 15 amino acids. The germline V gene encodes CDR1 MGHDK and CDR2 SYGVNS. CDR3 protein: CASSARDRVNTEAFF. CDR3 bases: TGTGCCAGCAGTGCCCGGGACAGAGTCAACACTGAAGCTTTCTTT.

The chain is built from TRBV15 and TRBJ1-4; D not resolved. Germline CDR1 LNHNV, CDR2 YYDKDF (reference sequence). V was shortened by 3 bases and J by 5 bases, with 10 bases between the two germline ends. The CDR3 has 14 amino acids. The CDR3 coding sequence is TGTGCCACCAGCAGGACTGCGGGGAATGAAAAACTGTTTTTT. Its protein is CATSRTAGNEKLFF. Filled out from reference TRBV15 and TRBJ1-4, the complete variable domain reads DAMVIQNPRYQVTQFGKPVTLSCSQTLNHNVMYWYQQKSSQAPKLLFHYYDKDFNNEADTPDNFQSRRPNTSFCFLDIRSPGLGDTAMYLCATSRTAGNEKLFFGSGTQLSVL.

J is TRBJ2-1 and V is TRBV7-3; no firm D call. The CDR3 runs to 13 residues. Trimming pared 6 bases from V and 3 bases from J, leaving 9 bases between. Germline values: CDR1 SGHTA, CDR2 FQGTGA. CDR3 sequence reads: CASRSSGYNEQFF. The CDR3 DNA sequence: TGTGCCAGCAGGTCGTCGGGCTACAATGAGCAGTTCTTC.

The CDR3 loop is CASSSPPRGYTF. The DNA of the CDR3 is TGTGCCAGCAGTTCCCCCCCTCGTGGCTACACCTTC. V is TRBV28 and J is TRBJ1-2; D not resolved. The CDR3 totals 12 residues. From germline, CDR1 is MDHEN and CDR2 SYDVKM. Trimming pared 4 bases from V and 7 bases from J, leaving 10 bases between.

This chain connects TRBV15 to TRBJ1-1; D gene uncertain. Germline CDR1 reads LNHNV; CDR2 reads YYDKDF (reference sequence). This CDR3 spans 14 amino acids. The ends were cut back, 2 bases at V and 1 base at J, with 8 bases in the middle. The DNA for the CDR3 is TGTGCCACCAGCAGATCAGGTGGGAACACTGAAGCTTTCTTT. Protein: CATSRSGGNTEAFF.

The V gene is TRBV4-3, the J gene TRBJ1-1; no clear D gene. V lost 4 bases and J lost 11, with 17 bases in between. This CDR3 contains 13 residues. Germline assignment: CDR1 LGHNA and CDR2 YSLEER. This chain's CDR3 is CASSRGLSTGAFF. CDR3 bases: TGCGCCAGCAGCCGAGGACTCTCTACGGGGGCTTTCTTT.

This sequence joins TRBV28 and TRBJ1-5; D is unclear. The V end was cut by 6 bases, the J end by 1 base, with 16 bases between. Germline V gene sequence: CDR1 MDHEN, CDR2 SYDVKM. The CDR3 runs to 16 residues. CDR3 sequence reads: CASRNPGLGSNQPQHF. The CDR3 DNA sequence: TGTGCCAGCAGAAACCCGGGCCTTGGGAGCAATCAGCCCCAGCATTTT.